The rows below give T cell receptor beta chains drawn from one sample of a study of blood T cell repertoires in COVID-19. The table came from immunoSEQ multiplex PCR; TCRdb's copy has only in-frame clones and leaves some out. In the table there are about 250,000 clones, about 90% of which are singletons. The material sequenced was PBMCs or T cells enriched from blood (not recorded which). The receptor source for this set is a woman aged 25 to 39 with acute COVID-19. The CDR3 runs from the conserved cysteine through the conserved F or W. A D gene is named only where the DNA matches it firmly. The size field is filled for only some rows; it gives once, few, many or a size class.

j_call: TRBJ1-4; v_call: TRBV4-3; clone_size: NA; d_call: NA; cdr3_nt: TGCGCCAGCAGCCAAGATCCAGGGCTCACCTCAACTAATGAAAAACTGTTTTTT; cdr3_aa: CASSQDPGLTSTNEKLFF
j_call: TRBJ1-4; v_call: TRBV6-5; clone_size: NA; d_call: NA; cdr3_nt: TGTGCCAGCAGTTCCTATCTGACAGCAACTAATGAAAAACTGTTTTTT; cdr3_aa: CASSSYLTATNEKLFF
j_call: TRBJ1-2; v_call: TRBV19; clone_size: NA; d_call: NA; cdr3_nt: TGTGCCAGTAGGGCAGGAACTAACTATGGCTACACCTTC; cdr3_aa: CASRAGTNYGYTF
j_call: TRBJ2-7; v_call: TRBV2; clone_size: NA; d_call: NA; cdr3_nt: TGTGCCAGCAGTACGAGTCGGACATACTCCTACGAGCAGTACTTC; cdr3_aa: CASSTSRTYSYEQYF
j_call: TRBJ1-2; v_call: TRBV13; clone_size: NA; d_call: NA; cdr3_nt: TGTGCCAGCAGCTCACAGGGTATACACTATGGCTACACCTTC; cdr3_aa: CASSSQGIHYGYTF
j_call: TRBJ2-3; v_call: TRBV30; clone_size: NA; d_call: NA; cdr3_nt: TGTGCCTGGACCCGGGGGGCTAGCGGTTTCACAGATACGCAGTATTTT; cdr3_aa: CAWTRGASGFTDTQYF
j_call: TRBJ2-7; v_call: TRBV6-2/TRBV6-3; clone_size: once; d_call: TRBD1; cdr3_nt: TGTGCCAGCAGTTACCTGGCTATTACCGGGACAGGGCACGAGCAGTACTTC; cdr3_aa: CASSYLAITGTGHEQYF
j_call: TRBJ2-5; v_call: TRBV4-2; clone_size: NA; d_call: TRBD2; cdr3_nt: TGTGCCAGCAGCCAGAAACTAGCGGGGGGAGGTGAGACCCAGTACTTC; cdr3_aa: CASSQKLAGGGETQYF
j_call: TRBJ1-5; v_call: TRBV12-3/TRBV12-4; clone_size: NA; d_call: NA; cdr3_nt: TGTGCCAGCAGTTTTCTCACAAAACAGCCCCAGCATTTT; cdr3_aa: CASSFLTKQPQHF
j_call: TRBJ1-5; v_call: TRBV5-8; clone_size: NA; d_call: TRBD1; cdr3_nt: TGTGCCAGCAGCTTGGCGATTGGCGGGACAGGGTATCAGCCCCAGCATTTT; cdr3_aa: CASSLAIGGTGYQPQHF
j_call: TRBJ1-5; v_call: TRBV6-2/TRBV6-3; clone_size: NA; d_call: NA; cdr3_nt: TGTGCCAGCAGTGACGGACACTCCCTCCAGCCCCAGCATTTT; cdr3_aa: CASSDGHSLQPQHF
j_call: TRBJ1-6; v_call: TRBV7-2; clone_size: few; d_call: NA; cdr3_nt: TGTGCCAGCAGCTTAGGGTTACAGGGCTGGTCACCCCTCCACTTT; cdr3_aa: CASSLGLQGWSPLHF